These 3 T cell receptor beta chains came from one sample sequenced in a study of blood T cell repertoires in COVID-19. Assay used: immunoSEQ multiplex PCR; TCRdb lists only in-frame clones, some missing. The table includes 150,000 to 200,000 clones, over 80% detected once. Source material: peripheral blood. All receptors come from a woman aged 25 to 39 with acute or convalescent COVID-19.

This clone was observed a handful of times. The chain couples TRBV7-2 to TRBJ2-2, with 7 bases fitting TRBD2. Germline V gene sequence: CDR1 SGHTA, CDR2 FQGNSA. J was trimmed by 2 bases and V by 8 bases; bases with no gene match: 5. The CDR3 is 14 amino acids. CDR3 coding DNA: TGTGCCAGCGGGGGACTACCCAACACCGGGGAGCTGTTTTTT. Translating it yields CASGGLPNTGELFF. The full variable domain, its missing parts supplied by reference TRBV7-2 and TRBJ2-2, is GAGVSQSPSNKVTEKGKDVELRCDPISGHTALYWYRQSLGQGLEFLIYFQGNSAPDKSGLPSDRFSAERTGGSVSTLTIQRTQQEDSAVYLCASGGLPNTGELFFGEGSRLTVL.

This rearrangement joins TRBV12-3 or TRBV12-4 to TRBJ1-6; D remains ambiguous. Trimming shortened V by 7 bases and J by 9 bases, and 13 bases separated the two germline ends. CDR3 length: 13 amino acids. CDR3 residues: CASKPYFGSPLHF. CDR3 DNA sequence: TGTGCCAGCAAGCCGTACTTTGGTTCACCCCTCCACTTT.

This sequence joins TRBV5-1 and TRBJ2-7, with D possibly matching TRBD1 (6 bases). Trimming took off 2 bases at V and 5 bases at J, with 23 bases between the two ends. Germline CDR1 SGHRS, CDR2 YFSETQ. This CDR3 spans 17 amino acids. CDR3 sequence reads: CASSFEPSGTRGDEQYF. CDR3 nucleotides: TGCGCCAGCAGCTTCGAACCCTCCGGGACACGGGGAGACGAGCAGTACTTC.